This TCR beta chain was identified during a study of blood T cell repertoires in COVID-19 (dated by TCRdb to between 2020 and 2021). As for the study more broadly: Samples covering the acute and convalescent phases of COVID-19 were provided by collaborators in the United States, Italy and Spain. The prospective study material was composed of cDNA or gDNA derived from T cells, B-cell-depleted T cells, or PBMCs. The dataset comprised deeply sampled blood TCRbeta repertoires from subjects exposed to, actively infected with, or recovered from COVID-19. The repertoires were made available in a free public database intended to serve as a resource for research on the immune response to SARS-CoV-2. Samples were obtained from the ongoing ImmuneRACE study (first 160 participants) and from over a thousand subjects provided by 6 global collaborators. Nearly every sample came with metadata listing a de-identified subject ID, COVID-19 status, age in years and sex. Where available, HLA class I and class II types were obtained from metadata supplied by the sample provider rather than from assay-based typing.

The study at large found these results: Clinical and demographic metadata were provided uncurated, with the amount varying by source and participant.

One collaborating source in Seattle enrolled patients while the patients were actively infected and followed the patients over time throughout the course of disease. The collaborating institutions used their own protocols to collect whole blood in K2EDTA tubes. For TCRbeta analysis, collaborators shipped samples as frozen whole blood, isolated PBMCs, or DNA extracted from either of those sample types. Spanning cysteine to phenylalanine, the CDR3 consists of 15 amino acids. Kept here is only the CDR3 DNA, which spans 45 bases and is read in frame from base 1. V is shortened by 0 bases, J by 5 bases, and the region joining them spans 14 bases. CDR1 and CDR2, looked up from the germline V gene, are SGHRS and YFSETQ. TCRbeta CDR3 regions were amplified from genomic DNA by means of the immunoSEQ Assay, a bias-controlled multiplex PCR. Processing in the source paper ran as follows. The number of nucleated cells in each sample was estimated by amplification of reference gene primers within the assay. To quantify the absolute abundance of each unique TCRbeta CDR3 rearrangement, sequence reads were collapsed and filtered. For each sample, productive Simpson clonality was calculated as the square root of Simpson's diversity index across productive rearrangements. In its TCRdb copy, this immuneACCESS table keeps in-frame sequences only and misses some clones. Where compared with another copy, unresolved V genes explain less than half of these, and the others have no known cause. D and trimming were read from the DNA, whereas the V and J calls and clone size are those reported in that table. This sample has over 100,000 clones in its table, and approximately 86% of those were observed once. Over 10% of the sample comes from the top ten.

Notes on this clone: Its cognate antigen has yet to be identified. No base quality values were provided; no much bigger clone lies one nucleotide off.

The rearranged chain carries TRBV5-1 and TRBJ2-5, and possibly TRBD1, on 6 matching bases. Sample: peripheral blood. The receptor was derived from a woman in her 70s with COVID-19, enrolled during active disease. The CDR3 region reads CASSLASGDGETQYF. The base sequence is TGCGCCAGCAGCTTGGCTTCAGGGGACGGGGAGACCCAGTACTTC.